This record covers a single T cell receptor (beta chain). Its antigen is unknown. These data belong to a study of T cells after yellow fever vaccination. Study-level findings and limits: Any FACS-sorted repertoire could hold abundant clonotypes that contaminate it from the bulk population.

Between the trimmed V and J ends, which lost 5 bases and 4 bases, there was a span of 15 bases. The CDR3 is 15 amino acids. Germline-derived CDR1 and CDR2 are SGHAT and FQNNGV. Each CDR3 protein gets one entry after TCRdb re-called the 5' RACE reads with MiXCR. The table has just under 600,000 distinct CDR3 sequences, approximately 13% seen once. The TCR sequence derives from a man aged 30 to 39 who received the YFV17D yellow fever vaccine. The sample here was PBMCs, taken on the day of the yellow fever booster vaccination. The rearrangement uses TRBV11-2 and TRBJ2-1; unclear D gene. The CDR3 spells CASSLVPSLYNEQFF. The CDR3 coding sequence is TGTGCCAGCAGCCTAGTCCCCTCCTTATACAATGAGCAGTTCTTC.